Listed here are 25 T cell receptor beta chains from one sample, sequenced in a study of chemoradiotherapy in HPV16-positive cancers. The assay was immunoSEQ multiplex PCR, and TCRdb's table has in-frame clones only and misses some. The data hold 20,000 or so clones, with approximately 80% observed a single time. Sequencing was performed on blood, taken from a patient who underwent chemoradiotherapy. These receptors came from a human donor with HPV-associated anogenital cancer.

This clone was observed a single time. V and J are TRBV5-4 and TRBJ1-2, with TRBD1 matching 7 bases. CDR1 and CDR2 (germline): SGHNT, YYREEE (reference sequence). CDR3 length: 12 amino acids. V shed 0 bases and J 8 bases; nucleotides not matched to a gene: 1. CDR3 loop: CASSLGQGGYTF. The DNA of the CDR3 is TGTGCCAGCAGCTTGGGACAGGGCGGCTACACCTTC.

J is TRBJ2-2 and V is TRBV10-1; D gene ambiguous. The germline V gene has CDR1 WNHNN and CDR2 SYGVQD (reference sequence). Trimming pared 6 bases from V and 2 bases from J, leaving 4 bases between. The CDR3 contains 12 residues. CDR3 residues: CASSKNTGELFF. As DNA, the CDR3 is TGCGCCAGCAGCAAAAACACCGGGGAGCTGTTTTTT.

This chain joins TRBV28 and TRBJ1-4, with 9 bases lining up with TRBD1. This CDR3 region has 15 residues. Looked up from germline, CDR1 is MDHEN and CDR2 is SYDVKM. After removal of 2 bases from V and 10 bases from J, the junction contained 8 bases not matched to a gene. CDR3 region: CASSLPTGQGRKLFF. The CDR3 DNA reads TGTGCCAGCAGTTTACCCACGGGACAGGGACGAAAACTGTTTTTT.

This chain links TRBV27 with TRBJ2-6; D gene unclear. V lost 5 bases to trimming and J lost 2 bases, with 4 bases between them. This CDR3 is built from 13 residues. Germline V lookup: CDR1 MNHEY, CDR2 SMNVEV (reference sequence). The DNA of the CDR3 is TGTGCCAGCAGTCAGACTGGGGCCAACGTCCTGACTTTC. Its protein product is CASSQTGANVLTF.

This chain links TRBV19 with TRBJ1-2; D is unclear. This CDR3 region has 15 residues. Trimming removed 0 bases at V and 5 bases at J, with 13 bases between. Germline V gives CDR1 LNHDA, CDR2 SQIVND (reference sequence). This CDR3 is CASSIDLLDRYGYTF. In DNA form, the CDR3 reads TGTGCCAGTAGTATAGATCTATTGGACCGTTATGGCTACACCTTC.

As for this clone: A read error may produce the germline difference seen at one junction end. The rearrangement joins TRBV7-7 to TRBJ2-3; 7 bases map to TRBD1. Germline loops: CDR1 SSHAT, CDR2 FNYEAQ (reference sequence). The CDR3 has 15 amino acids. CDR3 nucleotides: TGTGCTAGCAGCTTAGGACAGGCTAGCACAGATACGCAGTATTTT. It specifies CASSLGQASTDTQYF. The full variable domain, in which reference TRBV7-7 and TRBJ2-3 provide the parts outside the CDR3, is GAGVSQSPRYKVTKRGQDVTLRCDPISSHATLYWYQQALGQGPEFLTYFNYEAQPDKSGLPSDRFSAERPEGSISTLTIQRTEQRDSAMYRCASSLGQASTDTQYFGPGTRLTVL.

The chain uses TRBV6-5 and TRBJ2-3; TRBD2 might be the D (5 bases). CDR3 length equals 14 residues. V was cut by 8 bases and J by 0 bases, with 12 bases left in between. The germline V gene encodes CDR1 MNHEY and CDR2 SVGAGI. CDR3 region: CASWTETSTDTQYF. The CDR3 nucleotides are TGTGCCAGCTGGACTGAGACTAGCACAGATACGCAGTATTTT.

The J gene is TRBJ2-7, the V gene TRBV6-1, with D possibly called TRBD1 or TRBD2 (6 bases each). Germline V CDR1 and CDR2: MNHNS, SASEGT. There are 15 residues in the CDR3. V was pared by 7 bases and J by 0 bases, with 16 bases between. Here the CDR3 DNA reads TGTGCCAGCAAAGGAGGGGCAGGGGCCTCCTACGAGCAGTACTTC. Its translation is CASKGGAGASYEQYF.

The DNA of the CDR3 is TGTGCCAGCAGCGTAGATGTGGATCAGCCCCAGCATTTT. Translation gives CASSVDVDQPQHF. V and J are TRBV9 and TRBJ1-5; D is ambiguous. The CDR3 has 13 residues. The V and J ends lost 0 bases and 5 bases respectively, with 6 bases between them. The germline V gene has CDR1 SGDLS and CDR2 YYNGEE.

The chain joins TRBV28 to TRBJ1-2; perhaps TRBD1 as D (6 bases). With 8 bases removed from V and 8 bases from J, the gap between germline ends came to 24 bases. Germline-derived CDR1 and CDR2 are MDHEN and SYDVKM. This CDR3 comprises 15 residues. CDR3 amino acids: CASVRGTPISAGYTF. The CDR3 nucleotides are TGTGCCAGCGTAAGGGGGACGCCAATATCTGCAGGCTACACCTTC.

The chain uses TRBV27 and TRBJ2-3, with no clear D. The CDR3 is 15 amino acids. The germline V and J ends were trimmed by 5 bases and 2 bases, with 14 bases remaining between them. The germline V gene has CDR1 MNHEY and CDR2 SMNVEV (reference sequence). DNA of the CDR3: TGTGCCAGCAGTCCCCCGACCATGTTCACAGATACGCAGTATTTT. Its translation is CASSPPTMFTDTQYF.

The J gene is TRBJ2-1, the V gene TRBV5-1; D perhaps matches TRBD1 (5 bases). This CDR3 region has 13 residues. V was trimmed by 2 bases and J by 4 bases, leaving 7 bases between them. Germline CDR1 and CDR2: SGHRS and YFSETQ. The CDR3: CASSLDSYNEQFF. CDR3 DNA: TGCGCCAGCAGCTTAGACAGTTACAATGAGCAGTTCTTC.

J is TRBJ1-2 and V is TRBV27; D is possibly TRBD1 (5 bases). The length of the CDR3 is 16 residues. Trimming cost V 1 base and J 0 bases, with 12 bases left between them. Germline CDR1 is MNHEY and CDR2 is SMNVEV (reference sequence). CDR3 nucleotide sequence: TGTGCCAGCAGTTTATTTTTTCAGGGAGCTAACTATGGCTACACCTTC. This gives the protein CASSLFFQGANYGYTF.

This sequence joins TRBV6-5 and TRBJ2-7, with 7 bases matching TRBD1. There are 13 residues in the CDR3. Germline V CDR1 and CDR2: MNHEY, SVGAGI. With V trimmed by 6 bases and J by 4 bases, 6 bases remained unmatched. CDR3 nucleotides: TGTGCCAGCAGCTCCGGGACAGTTTACGAGCAGTACTTC. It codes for CASSSGTVYEQYF.

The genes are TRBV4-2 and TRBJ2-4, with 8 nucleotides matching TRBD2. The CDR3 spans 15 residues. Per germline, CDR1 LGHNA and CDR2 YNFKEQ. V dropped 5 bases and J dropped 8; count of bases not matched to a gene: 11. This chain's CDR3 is CASSLRGGVMDIQYF. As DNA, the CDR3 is TGTGCCAGCAGCTTACGGGGGGGCGTTATGGACATTCAGTACTTC.

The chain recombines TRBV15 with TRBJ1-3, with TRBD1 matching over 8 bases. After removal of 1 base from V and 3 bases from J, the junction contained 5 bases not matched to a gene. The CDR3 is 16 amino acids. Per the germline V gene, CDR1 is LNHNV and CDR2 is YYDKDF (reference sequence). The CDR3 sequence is CATSRGQGMSGNTIYF. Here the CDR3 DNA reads TGTGCCACCAGCAGAGGACAGGGGATGAGTGGAAACACCATATATTTT. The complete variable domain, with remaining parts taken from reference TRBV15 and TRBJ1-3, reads DAMVIQNPRYQVTQFGKPVTLSCSQTLNHNVMYWYQQKSSQAPKLLFHYYDKDFNNEADTPDNFQSRRPNTSFCFLDIRSPGLGDTAMYLCATSRGQGMSGNTIYFGEGSWLTVV.

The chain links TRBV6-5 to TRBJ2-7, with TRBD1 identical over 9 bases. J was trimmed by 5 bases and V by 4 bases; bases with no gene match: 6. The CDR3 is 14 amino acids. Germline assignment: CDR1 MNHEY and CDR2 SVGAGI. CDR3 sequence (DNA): TGTGCCAGCAGTTCCCGGACAGGGGCCAACGAGCAGTACTTC. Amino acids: CASSSRTGANEQYF.

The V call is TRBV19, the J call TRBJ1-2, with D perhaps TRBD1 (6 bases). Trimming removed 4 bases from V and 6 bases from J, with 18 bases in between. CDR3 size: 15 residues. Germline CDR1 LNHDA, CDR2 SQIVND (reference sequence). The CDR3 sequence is CASSTGAFVSHGYTF. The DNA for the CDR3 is TGTGCCAGTAGTACGGGGGCCTTCGTGTCGCATGGCTACACCTTC.

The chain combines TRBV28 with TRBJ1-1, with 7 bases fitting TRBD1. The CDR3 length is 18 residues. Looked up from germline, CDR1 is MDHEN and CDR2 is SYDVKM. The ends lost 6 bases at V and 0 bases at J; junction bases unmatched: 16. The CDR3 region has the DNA TGTGCCAGCAGCCAGGGGGGGGTGCGAGGGATAATGAACACTGAAGCTTTCTTT. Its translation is CASSQGGVRGIMNTEAFF.

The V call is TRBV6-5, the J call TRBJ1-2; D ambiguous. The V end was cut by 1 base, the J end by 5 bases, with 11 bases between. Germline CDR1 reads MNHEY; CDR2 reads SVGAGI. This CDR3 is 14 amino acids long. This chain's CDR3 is CASSYLGKDYGYTF. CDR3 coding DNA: TGTGCCAGCAGTTACTTGGGCAAAGATTATGGCTACACCTTC.

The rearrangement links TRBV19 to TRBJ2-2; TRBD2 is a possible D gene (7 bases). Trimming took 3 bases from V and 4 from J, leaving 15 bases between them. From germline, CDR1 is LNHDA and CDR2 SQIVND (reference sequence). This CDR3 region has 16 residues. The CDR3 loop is CASSISGGAGTGELFF. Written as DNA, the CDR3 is TGTGCCAGTAGTATCTCGGGGGGCGCGGGCACCGGGGAGCTGTTTTTT.

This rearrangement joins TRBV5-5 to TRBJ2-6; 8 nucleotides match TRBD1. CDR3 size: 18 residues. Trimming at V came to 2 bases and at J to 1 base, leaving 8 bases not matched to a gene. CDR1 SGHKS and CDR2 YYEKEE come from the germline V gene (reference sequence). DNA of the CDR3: TGTGCCAGCAGCTTAGACAGGGGCTTTCCTTCTGGGGCCAACGTCCTGACTTTC. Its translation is CASSLDRGFPSGANVLTF.

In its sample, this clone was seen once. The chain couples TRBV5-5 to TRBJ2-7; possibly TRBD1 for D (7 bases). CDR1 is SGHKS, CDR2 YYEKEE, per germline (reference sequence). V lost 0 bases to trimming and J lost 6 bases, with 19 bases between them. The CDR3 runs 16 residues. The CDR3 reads CASSLVPTGKGLEQYF. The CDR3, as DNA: TGTGCCAGCAGCTTGGTGCCGACAGGGAAGGGACTCGAGCAGTACTTC.

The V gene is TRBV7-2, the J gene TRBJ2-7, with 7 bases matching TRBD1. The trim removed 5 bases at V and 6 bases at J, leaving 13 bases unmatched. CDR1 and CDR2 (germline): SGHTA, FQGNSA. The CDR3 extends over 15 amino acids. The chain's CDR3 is CASSPQYSTGSEQYF. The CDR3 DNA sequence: TGTGCCAGCAGCCCCCAATACTCGACAGGGAGCGAGCAGTACTTC.

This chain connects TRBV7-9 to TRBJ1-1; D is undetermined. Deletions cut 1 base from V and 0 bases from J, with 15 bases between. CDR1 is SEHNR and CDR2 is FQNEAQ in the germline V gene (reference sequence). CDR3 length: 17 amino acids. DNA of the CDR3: TGTGCCAGCAGCTTAGTGATGGACGAAGCCATGAACACTGAAGCTTTCTTT. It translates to CASSLVMDEAMNTEAFF.